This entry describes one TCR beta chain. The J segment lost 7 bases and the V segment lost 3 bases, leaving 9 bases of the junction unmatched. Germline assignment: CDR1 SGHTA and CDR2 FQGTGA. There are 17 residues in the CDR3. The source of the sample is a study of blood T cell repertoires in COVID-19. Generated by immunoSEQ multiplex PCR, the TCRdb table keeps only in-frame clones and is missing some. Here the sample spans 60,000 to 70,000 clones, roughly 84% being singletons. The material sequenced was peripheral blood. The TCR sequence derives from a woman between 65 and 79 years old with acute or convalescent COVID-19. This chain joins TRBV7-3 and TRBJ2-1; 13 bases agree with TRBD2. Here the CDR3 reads CASSLGLAGIRPNEQFF. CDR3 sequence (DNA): TGTGCCAGCAGCTTGGGACTAGCGGGAATAAGGCCAAATGAGCAGTTCTTC.